What follows describes a single T cell receptor (beta chain). The data derive from a study of control samples from healthy donors and cancer patients. This CDR3 contains 17 residues. The germline V gene encodes CDR1 SGHNT and CDR2 YENEEA. Trimming at V came to 3 bases and at J to 4 bases, leaving 7 bases not matched to a gene. Method: immunoSEQ multiplex PCR; TCRdb's copy keeps in-frame clones and lacks some. The sample shows more than 110,000 clones, more than 85% of them seen only once. The rearrangement links TRBV11-3 to TRBJ2-3; the match to TRBD2 covers 13 bases. The receptor was derived from a woman aged 30 to 39 in good health. The sequencing sample was made of blood. CDR3 DNA sequence: TGTGCCAGCAGCTTCCAACTAGCGGGAGGGCTTCCAGATACGCAGTATTTT. Its protein is CASSFQLAGGLPDTQYF.